This TCR beta chain emerged from a study of blood T cell repertoires in COVID-19. Here immunoSEQ multiplex PCR was the method, and the copy in TCRdb shows in-frame clones only, minus some. Of tens of thousands of clones listed, roughly 78% are singletons. The sequence came from a man aged 50-59 years with active or convalescent COVID-19. Sequencing used peripheral blood.

The CDR3 bases are TGTGCCAGCAGTAAGGACAGGGGGAGGACTGAAGCTTTCTTT. The encoded protein is CASSKDRGRTEAFF. The chain employs TRBV6-6 and TRBJ1-1; 10 bases match TRBD1. The length of the CDR3 is 14 residues. From germline, CDR1 is MNHNY and CDR2 SVGAGI (reference sequence). J was trimmed by 5 bases and V by 5 bases; bases with no gene match: 5.